This T cell receptor (beta chain) is drawn from a study of graft-versus-host responses after intestinal transplantation. Points from the study as a whole: HvG clone declines early post-transplant were associated with peak circulating GvH levels. GvH clones were found in recipient marrow; some appeared first in ileum or blood.

Libraries were prepared by immunoSEQ multiplex PCR; TCRdb keeps only in-frame clonotypes and omits some of them. The sample has 20,000 to 25,000 clones; around two fifths are singletons. This clone has a handful of counts. Responders (roughly 200,000, CFSE-labeled) met roughly 200,000 stimulators that were irradiated and violet-dye-labeled. Cell sorting after the reaction yielded proliferating CFSE-low CD3+CD4+ and CD3+CD8+ responders. CDR3 length: 15 amino acids. The junction had 5 bases not matched to a gene; V was cut back by 5 bases and J by 1 base. Germline-derived CDR1 and CDR2 are SGHTA and FQGNSA.

The TCR was taken from a human patient who received an intestinal transplant. Sequenced here: alloreactive CD8+ T cells from a mixed lymphocyte reaction culture, sampled before intestinal transplant. Stated subset: CFSE-low proliferating T cells sorted from roughly six-day pre-transplant mixed lymphocyte reaction (GvH or HvG direction). V gene TRBV7-2 combines with J gene TRBJ2-1; 7 bases align to TRBD2. CDR3 residues: CASSRRGNSYNEQFF. CDR3 DNA sequence: TGTGCCAGCAGCCGGCGGGGGAATTCCTACAATGAGCAGTTCTTC.